This section outlines one T cell receptor (beta chain) sequence together with its context. Its antigen specificity is not known. No qualities accompany the bases; no much larger clone lies one base away. To be included, a participant needed at least one PBMC sample from before ART initiation plus at least two post-ART samples. Treatment was received in the United States of America by all participants with HIV. Cryopreserved samples of about 1-10 million PBMC were thawed and washed before DNA extraction. At the time of the earliest PBMC sample, participants with HIV were aged between roughly 20 and 55 years. PBMC samples were contributed by each participant from 1-4 timepoints before ART initiation and 2-8 timepoints after ART initiation, with a median of 7 samples. For every participant, serial HIV viral load, CD4+ T-cell count, ART history and demographic data were obtained. Genomic DNA was extracted from unsorted PBMC with a Qiagen kit on a QIAcube, processed in batches of 12 samples.

As encoded in the germline V gene (reference sequence), CDR1 is MNHNY while CDR2 is SVGAGI. V is shortened by 5 bases, J by 5 bases, and the region joining them spans 9 bases. The CDR3 has 12 amino acids, counting the end cysteine and phenylalanine. Only the CDR3 part of the read is kept: 36 bases, read in frame from the first base. The sample is drawn from a study of long-term antiretroviral therapy in people with HIV (dated by TCRdb to 2022 to 2024). In the study overall: Collection of the earliest samples took place about a decade ahead of the 2015 WHO recommendation for immediate ART, at a time when ART was typically delayed until CD4 counts fell. This retrospective serial study examined whether starting ART and sustained HIV suppression were associated with changes in the composition and diversity of the TRB repertoire in peripheral blood. A total of roughly 200 cryopreserved PBMC samples were contributed to the cohort by 30 adults with confirmed HIV infection, with samples collected serially over a mean of around 6 years (range 1-12). Among the approximately 30 participants with HIV, around 10 were female. No cross-contamination during QIAcube processing turned up in test extractions that ran a monoclonal T-cell line alongside 30 to 35 polyclonal samples.

The immunoSEQ hsTCRB v3.0 assay was used at survey level resolution for TRB variable region sequencing. The targeted TRB sequencing depth was roughly 40,000-55,000 T-cell genomes per sample. TRB libraries were pooled and sequenced on an Illumina MiSeq using a v3 150-cycle kit. As for the original processing: Repertoire analysis was run in R within a reproducible Nextflow workflow that covered QC, data transformation and analysis. LymphoSeq2, an R package for AIRR-Seq data exploration, was used to implement custom analyses. A few samples that produced fewer than 5000 total TRB sequences were removed, so approximately 190 HIV repertoires were analyzed. Among the roughly 180 retained HIV repertoires, 55 to 60 were collected before ART initiation and some 130 after ART initiation. Repertoires were downsampled to 5000 TRB nucleotide sequences, with summary statistics averaged over 100 downsampling iterations. TRB sequences were retained for analysis only if CDR3 regions of at least seven amino acids were present. Two measures captured diversity: a Shannon entropy-derived clonality score and the Gini coefficient. In repertoire networks, the top 5000 CDR3 amino acid sequences were linked whenever an edit distance of one separated two sequences. For TRB CDR3 amino acid sequences, GLIPH2 was used to predict antigen specificity groups and MHC restriction. To flag known CMV, EBV, HIV or tissue antigen associations, CDR3 amino acid sequences were matched against VDJdb and McPAS-TCR. Pre-ART, post-ART and control groups were compared with Wilcoxon signed-rank tests and Holm-Bonferroni correction. TCRdb retrieved this table from immuneACCESS and kept in-frame rearrangements only. Not all clones are present; in checked studies, unresolved V genes account for under half, and no reason is known for the remainder. Clone size and the V and J calls come from that table; the DNA yielded D and trimming. For this sample there are 25,000 to 40,000 clones; roughly 98% appear just once. The biggest ten clones account for approximately 1.9% of the sample.

Beyond this particular receptor, the publication reports: The samples span the years 2004 to 2017, and the ART regimens used may be less effective than current regimens. Starting ART was linked to a significant rise in TRB diversity, yet even with long-term ART the diversity remained significantly lower than in transplant donor controls. Compared with controls, HIV repertoires had narrower CDR3 length ranges, and the network structure pointed to an antigen-experienced repertoire that shifted only slightly toward naive after ART. The repertoire was dominated across all time points by expanded TRB clones identified before ART initiation, although this dominance was seen to fluctuate and to decrease in many PLHIV after ART. Because cell numbers in pre-ART samples were limited, unsorted PBMC were profiled instead of sorted CD4+ and CD8+ T cells. No data were available on ART adherence, viral resistance or therapy changes, limiting inferences about post-ART repertoire changes. Owing to limited PBMC availability, only the TCR beta chain was sequenced, without alpha chain pairing.

The source was unsorted PBMCs, collected 7.6 years after starting antiretroviral therapy. This TCR was sampled from a man under 40 with HIV. The chain links TRBV6-6 with TRBJ1-1; no D gene call is confident. The DNA sequence follows: TGTGCCAGCAGTAAGCGGGAAACTGAAGCTTTCTTT. Translated, this gives CASSKRETEAFF.